Listed below are T cell receptor beta chains from one sample, sequenced in a study of blood T cell repertoires in COVID-19. Measured with immunoSEQ multiplex PCR; TCRdb has only the in-frame clones, and not every one. The sample includes 250,000 to 300,000 clones, about nine tenths of them seen just once. Specimen: peripheral blood. These receptors originate from a woman aged 30 to 39 with COVID-19, enrolled during active disease. The CDR3 runs from the conserved cysteine through the conserved F or W. Each record gives: V gene, J gene, D gene, clone size, CDR3 DNA, CDR3 protein. The D gene is left open where the match is weak. A row's size may be missing; if present it is once, few, many or a size class.

v_call: TRBV11-2; j_call: TRBJ1-1; d_call: -; clone_size: -; cdr3_nt: TGTGCCAGCACCGTGTACACTGAAGCTTTCTTT; cdr3_aa: CASTVYTEAFF
v_call: TRBV2; j_call: TRBJ2-3; d_call: TRBD2; clone_size: once; cdr3_nt: TGTGCCAGCAGTGGCCCGGCGGGGGCAGATACGCAGTATTTT; cdr3_aa: CASSGPAGADTQYF
v_call: TRBV10-1; j_call: TRBJ1-2; d_call: -; clone_size: -; cdr3_nt: TGCGCCAGCAGTCCGCTACTCTCGGGGGGCTACACCTTC; cdr3_aa: CASSPLLSGGYTF
v_call: TRBV4-2; j_call: TRBJ2-5; d_call: TRBD2; clone_size: -; cdr3_nt: TGTGCCAGCAGCCAAACGATAAGCGGGGCTGAGACCCAGTACTTC; cdr3_aa: CASSQTISGAETQYF
v_call: TRBV7-9; j_call: TRBJ1-1; d_call: TRBD1; clone_size: -; cdr3_nt: TGTGCCAGCAGCCTAGGGACAGCCGGGAGGAGGACTGAAGCTTTCTTT; cdr3_aa: CASSLGTAGRRTEAFF
v_call: TRBV27; j_call: TRBJ1-4; d_call: TRBD1; clone_size: -; cdr3_nt: TGTGCCAGCAGTCTAAAGACAGGGCTTACTAATGAAAAACTGTTTTTT; cdr3_aa: CASSLKTGLTNEKLFF
v_call: TRBV5-1; j_call: TRBJ2-1; d_call: -; clone_size: -; cdr3_nt: TGCGCCAGCAGCTTTGTTACGGATGAGCAGTTCTTC; cdr3_aa: CASSFVTDEQFF
v_call: TRBV12-3/TRBV12-4; j_call: TRBJ2-7; d_call: -; clone_size: -; cdr3_nt: TGTGCCAGCAGCCCGGGACAAGCCTACGAGCAGTACTTC; cdr3_aa: CASSPGQAYEQYF
v_call: TRBV3-1/TRBV3-2; j_call: TRBJ1-2; d_call: -; clone_size: once; cdr3_nt: TGTGCCAGCGCGGGGGGAGCTAACTATGGCTACACCTTC; cdr3_aa: CASAGGANYGYTF
v_call: TRBV6-9; j_call: TRBJ1-1; d_call: TRBD1; clone_size: -; cdr3_nt: TGTGCCAGCACCTTATTGGGGGACAGGGGGGAAGGGTACACTGAAGCTTTCTTT; cdr3_aa: CASTLLGDRGEGYTEAFF
v_call: TRBV2; j_call: TRBJ1-1; d_call: -; clone_size: few; cdr3_nt: TGTGCCAGCAGTGAACAGGTGAACACTGAAGCTTTCTTT; cdr3_aa: CASSEQVNTEAFF
v_call: TRBV7-8; j_call: TRBJ1-5; d_call: TRBD1; clone_size: few; cdr3_nt: TGTGCCAGCAGCACCAGGGTGGGCAGGGGGCCGGGCAATCAGCCCCAGCATTTT; cdr3_aa: CASSTRVGRGPGNQPQHF
v_call: TRBV7-9; j_call: TRBJ2-3; d_call: TRBD2; clone_size: -; cdr3_nt: TGTGCCAGCAGCCCGCAACTCAGACTAGCGGGGGGCACAGATACGCAGTATTTT; cdr3_aa: CASSPQLRLAGGTDTQYF
v_call: TRBV12-3/TRBV12-4; j_call: TRBJ1-5; d_call: -; clone_size: -; cdr3_nt: TGTGCCAGCACCCCTGGCCAACGCCAGCCCCAGCATTTT; cdr3_aa: CASTPGQRQPQHF
v_call: TRBV11-1; j_call: TRBJ2-2; d_call: -; clone_size: -; cdr3_nt: TGTGCCAGCAGCTCCATATACAGGGCCGGGGAGCTGTTTTTT; cdr3_aa: CASSSIYRAGELFF
v_call: TRBV18; j_call: TRBJ1-3; d_call: -; clone_size: few; cdr3_nt: TGTGCCAGCTCTCGATTACAGGGTACAGGAAACACCATATATTTT; cdr3_aa: CASSRLQGTGNTIYF
v_call: TRBV5-6; j_call: TRBJ1-3; d_call: -; clone_size: once; cdr3_nt: TGTGCCAGCAGCTCATACCTTCTATCCTCTGGAAACACCATATATTTT; cdr3_aa: CASSSYLLSSGNTIYF
v_call: TRBV19; j_call: TRBJ2-5; d_call: -; clone_size: -; cdr3_nt: TGTGCCAGTAGTATTCAACAGGGAACGGCAGAGACCCAGTACTTC; cdr3_aa: CASSIQQGTAETQYF
v_call: TRBV5-1; j_call: TRBJ2-5; d_call: TRBD2; clone_size: -; cdr3_nt: TGCGCCAGCAGCTTGGAACTAGCGGTACAAGAGACCCAGTACTTC; cdr3_aa: CASSLELAVQETQYF
v_call: TRBV4-1; j_call: TRBJ2-1; d_call: -; clone_size: -; cdr3_nt: TGCGCCAGCAGCCAAGAAATGAGAACGGTGAGGAATGAGCAGTTCTTC; cdr3_aa: CASSQEMRTVRNEQFF
v_call: TRBV6-5; j_call: TRBJ2-7; d_call: -; clone_size: -; cdr3_nt: TGTGCCAGCAGCTCCGGGACTGCGAGCTCCTACGAGCAGTACTTC; cdr3_aa: CASSSGTASSYEQYF